This T cell receptor beta chain was documented in a study of blood T cell repertoires in COVID-19. In the study overall: Sites across the United States, Italy and Spain contributed samples from acute and convalescent COVID-19. PBMCs, B-cell-depleted T cells, or T cells provided the cDNA or gDNA that made up the material.

As processed by the authors: From reference gene primer amplification, estimates of nucleated cell counts were derived. The protocol was immunoSEQ multiplex PCR, while the TCRdb copy is restricted to in-frame clones and leaves out a portion. V and J calls and clone size come straight from that table; D and trimming were deduced from the DNA. The sample consists of roughly 72,000 clones, 60% to 85% of them appearing once. Only one count was recorded for this clone. After removal of 2 bases from V and 3 bases from J, the junction contained 6 bases not matched to a gene. Germline V gene lookup returns CDR1 KGHSH and CDR2 LQKENI. This CDR3 region has 16 residues.

V and J are TRBV18 and TRBJ2-3, with TRBD2 matching over 9 bases. The clonotype was recovered from a woman over 75 with active or convalescent COVID-19. Sequencing input: peripheral blood. The chain's CDR3 is CASSPVAGGPTDTQYF. Written as DNA, the CDR3 is TGTGCCAGCTCACCAGTCGCGGGAGGGCCGACAGATACGCAGTATTTT.